This entry lists 15 T cell receptor beta chains sequenced from one sample in a study of T cells in Graves' hyperthyroidism and ophthalmopathy. Amplified regions were TCR beta CDR3 sequences from RNA transcripts. Using the HTBI primer set, a first-round RT-PCR was run on the TCR CDR3. MiXCR was run by TCRdb on the multiplex PCR reads, yielding one entry per CDR3 protein. The sample consists of 490,000 or so distinct CDR3 sequences, roughly 16% of them appearing once. Sequenced material: blood. These TCRs come from a woman aged 25-40 years with Graves' ophthalmopathy.

This clonotype turned up a few times. The CDR3 DNA reads TGTGCCAGCAGCTTAAAAACCTCGAACACCGGGGAGCTGTTTTTT. This codes for CASSLKTSNTGELFF. V and J are TRBV7-3 and TRBJ2-2; no definite D call. Germline loops: CDR1 SGHTA, CDR2 FQGTGA. The CDR3 is 15 amino acids. The germline V and J ends were trimmed by 1 base and 0 bases, with 6 bases remaining between them.

Ten or more counts support this clonotype. The chain is built from TRBV12-3 or TRBV12-4 and TRBJ1-2; TRBD1 matches at 8 bases. The CDR3 extends over 14 amino acids. V lost 3 bases and J lost 0; bases outside the gene matches: 0. The CDR3 DNA reads TGTGCCAGCAGTTTGACAGGGGCTAACTATGGCTACACCTTC. It translates to CASSLTGANYGYTF.

This clonotype was detected many times. The chain joins TRBV28 to TRBJ1-5, with D hard to call. Germline V gene lookup returns CDR1 MDHEN and CDR2 SYDVKM. The length of the CDR3 is 13 residues. The V gene lost 6 bases and the J gene lost 1 base, with 7 bases spanning the gap. The DNA for the CDR3 is TGTGCCAGCAGGAAGGTGAGCAATCAGCCCCAGCATTTT. The encoded protein is CASRKVSNQPQHF.

This clonotype was counted many times. The J gene is TRBJ2-1, the V gene TRBV13, with TRBD2 matching over 7 bases. The CDR3 is 14 amino acids. The V gene end was trimmed by 5 bases and the J gene end by 5 bases; junction bases not matched to a gene: 6. Per germline, CDR1 PRHDT and CDR2 FYEKMQ (reference sequence). CDR3 bases: TGTGCCAGCAGCCGTAGGGACTACCACAATGAGCAGTTCTTC. Translation: CASSRRDYHNEQFF.

This clonotype was found many times. The rearrangement uses TRBV20-1 and TRBJ1-5, with D unclear. This CDR3 contains 13 residues. The germline V and J ends were trimmed by 1 base and 4 bases, with 8 bases remaining between them. The germline V gene encodes CDR1 DFQATT and CDR2 SNEGSKA (reference sequence). CDR3 amino acids: CSARGHNNQPQHF. The CDR3 region has the DNA TGCAGTGCTAGAGGGCACAATAATCAGCCCCAGCATTTT.

The table lists this clonotype with many counts. The V gene is TRBV20-1, the J gene TRBJ1-4, with D possibly being TRBD1 (6 bases). CDR1 DFQATT and CDR2 SNEGSKA come from the germline V gene (reference sequence). The CDR3 runs to 14 residues. V lost 6 bases and J 7 bases, leaving 18 bases between the germline ends. As DNA, the CDR3 is TGCAGTGCAGCGAGAGGGGGATCGGGTGAAAAACTGTTTTTT. This translates into CSAARGGSGEKLFF.

Regarding this clonotype: A much more abundant neighbour one base away suggests this may be a read error. The V gene is TRBV3-1, the J gene TRBJ2-7, with 13 nucleotides matching TRBD2. Germline CDR1 LGHDT, CDR2 YNNKEL (reference sequence). The CDR3 loop spans 15 amino acids. The V gene end was trimmed by 4 bases and the J gene end by 5 bases; junction bases not matched to a gene: 5. For the CDR3, the DNA is TGTGCCAGCAGCCCAACTAGCGGGGGGGCCCACGAGCAGTACTTC. This encodes CASSPTSGGAHEQYF.

This clonotype was counted a few times. No conserved phenylalanine or tryptophan is present at the end of the CDR3, so a read error is the likely explanation. J is TRBJ1-1 and V is TRBV5-1, with 7 nucleotides matching TRBD1. The V segment lost 5 bases and the J segment 0 bases; nucleotides outside the gene matches: 7. Germline lookup yields CDR1 SGHRS and CDR2 YFSETQ. This CDR3 spans 15 amino acids. The CDR3 here is CASRQRGLLNTEAFS. The CDR3 bases are TGCGCCAGCAGGCAGAGGGGGCTTCTGAACACTGAAGCTTTCTCT.

The chain joins TRBV28 to TRBJ2-3; 11 positions agree with TRBD1. J was trimmed by 5 bases and V by 10 bases; bases with no gene match: 8. The germline gives CDR1 MDHEN, CDR2 SYDVKM. CDR3 size: 14 residues. DNA of the CDR3: TGTGCCATCGCGGGACAGGGGGTCTTAGATACGCAGTATTTT. This encodes CAIAGQGVLDTQYF. The whole variable domain, remainder taken from reference TRBV28 and TRBJ2-3, is DVKVTQSSRYLVKRTGEKVFLECVQDMDHENMFWYRQDPGLGLRLIYFSYDVKMKEKGDIPEGYSVSREKKERFSLILESASTNQTSMYLCAIAGQGVLDTQYFGPGTRLTVL.

This clonotype was found many times. The chain couples TRBV29-1 to TRBJ2-7; D perhaps matches TRBD1 (6 bases). The CDR3 spans 13 residues. The V gene's germline CDR1 is SQVTM and CDR2 ANQGSEA. V was trimmed by 6 bases and J by 1 base, leaving 13 bases between them. CDR3 sequence (DNA): TGCAGCGTCGGGAAGGACAGTTCCTACGAGCAGTACTTC. It codes for CSVGKDSSYEQYF.

This rearrangement joins TRBV10-2 to TRBJ1-1, with TRBD1 identical over 7 bases. V lost 11 bases to trimming and J lost 0 bases; unmatched junction nucleotides: 6. In germline, CDR1 is WSHSY, CDR2 SAAADI. The CDR3 is made up of 13 amino acids. The CDR3 region is CAGTGTVNTEAFF. DNA of the CDR3: TGCGCCGGCACTGGGACAGTGAACACTGAAGCTTTCTTT.

This clonotype was found many times. The rearrangement uses TRBV20-1 and TRBJ1-5; 9 bases fit TRBD1. Losses at the gene ends were 3 bases for V and 7 bases for J; bases not matched to a gene: 7. The CDR3 runs 14 residues. From germline, CDR1 is DFQATT and CDR2 SNEGSKA (reference sequence). In DNA, the CDR3 is TGCAGTGCTAGGACAGGGGGGAAAAGGCAGCCCCAGCATTTT. It is translated as CSARTGGKRQPQHF.

The chain couples TRBV20-1 to TRBJ2-1; maybe TRBD1 (6 bases). V was cut by 0 bases and J by 15 bases, with 33 bases left in between. CDR3 length: 18 amino acids. Germline V gene sequence: CDR1 DFQATT, CDR2 SNEGSKA (reference sequence). The CDR3 sequence is CSARDPRSNTGKRQLAFF. The CDR3 DNA is TGCAGTGCTAGAGATCCAAGGTCGAACACAGGGAAACGCCAACTTGCGTTCTTC.

This clonotype was found many times. J is TRBJ2-3 and V is TRBV18; D gene uncertain. V lost 2 bases, J lost 1 base, and 7 bases lay in between. The germline gives CDR1 KGHSH, CDR2 LQKENI. There are 14 residues in the CDR3. DNA for the CDR3: TGTGCCAGCTCACCAAGTAGAGGCACAGATACGCAGTATTTT. Protein: CASSPSRGTDTQYF.

This clonotype was recorded at least ten times. V is TRBV30 and J is TRBJ1-1; D remains ambiguous. CDR1 is GTSNPN and CDR2 is SVGIG in the germline V gene (reference sequence). This CDR3 is built from 14 residues. V was cut by 8 bases and J by 1 base, with 17 bases left in between. In DNA form, the CDR3 reads TGTGCCGCCAGTGGCATGGTAGGGAACACTGAAGCTTTCTTT. Encoded protein: CAASGMVGNTEAFF.